These 14 T cell receptor beta chains were sequenced from one sample in a study of T-cell reconstitution after alpha-beta-depleted transplantation in children. It was with unique molecular identifiers that the TCRbeta library was prepared. One entry per CDR3 protein, called by TCRdb with MiXCR from the PCR reads. The table has approximately 110,000 distinct CDR3 sequences, 20% to 25% seen once. The material was PBMCs, mostly from graft donor cells, obtained 180 days after TCRalphabeta/CD19-depleted stem cell transplant. The receptors shown here come from a male patient aged 2 to 10 who had a stem cell transplant for chronic granulomatous disease, so the T cells may come from the graft donor.

This chain links TRBV15 with TRBJ2-3; no reliable D call. Trimming stripped 0 bases from V and 6 bases from J, with 16 bases between. This CDR3 has 16 residues. Per germline, CDR1 LNHNV and CDR2 YYDKDF (reference sequence). CDR3 nucleotides: TGTGCCACCAGCAGAGATCAGGTCCACCCTGGGGATACGCAGTATTTT. Its protein is CATSRDQVHPGDTQYF.

The genes are TRBV15 and TRBJ1-1; no firm D call. CDR3 length: 14 amino acids. Germline V gene sequence: CDR1 LNHNV, CDR2 YYDKDF (reference sequence). Trimming removed 5 bases from V and 1 base from J, with 11 bases in between. CDR3 coding DNA: TGTGCCACCAGCGGCTTTTCAAAGAACACTGAAGCTTTCTTT. It specifies CATSGFSKNTEAFF.

The V and J genes are TRBV12-3 or TRBV12-4 and TRBJ2-3; D uncertain. The V end lost 3 bases, the J end lost 3 bases, and 7 bases lay between the germline ends. The CDR3 has 13 residues. As DNA, the CDR3 is TGTGCCAGCAGTTTTAGTAAAACAGATACGCAGTATTTT. Translated, it gives CASSFSKTDTQYF.

This clonotype was seen repeatedly, ten times or more. CDR3 region: CSVVALAGYNEQFF. The DNA for the CDR3 is TGCAGCGTTGTCGCCCTAGCGGGGTACAATGAGCAGTTCTTC. J is TRBJ2-1 and V is TRBV29-1; TRBD2 matches 9 bases. V dropped 4 bases and J dropped 4; count of bases not matched to a gene: 5. This CDR3 region has 14 residues. The germline CDR1 and CDR2 sequences are SQVTM and ANQGSEA.

J is TRBJ1-1 and V is TRBV5-1; tentative D call: TRBD1 (5 bases). Germline CDR1 and CDR2: SGHRS and YFSETQ. Trimming took off 0 bases at V and 1 base at J, with 10 bases between the two ends. The CDR3 consists of 15 residues. CDR3 amino acids: CASSLARAGNTEAFF. CDR3 DNA: TGCGCCAGCAGCTTGGCCAGGGCGGGGAACACTGAAGCTTTCTTT. Full variable domain (missing parts from reference TRBV5-1 and TRBJ1-1): KAGVTQTPRYLIKTRGQQVTLSCSPISGHRSVSWYQQTPGQGLQFLFEYFSETQRNKGNFPGRFSGRQFSNSRSEMNVSTLELGDSALYLCASSLARAGNTEAFFGQGTRLTVV.

At least ten counts were recorded for this clonotype. The rearrangement joins TRBV7-9 to TRBJ2-7, with a tentative D call TRBD1 (5 bases). Germline V gene sequence: CDR1 SEHNR, CDR2 FQNEAQ (reference sequence). This CDR3 has 15 residues. Trimming shortened V by 5 bases and J by 1 base, and 15 bases separated the two germline ends. CDR3 residues: CASSTGRDSSYEQYF. CDR3 sequence (DNA): TGTGCCAGCAGCACAGGCAGGGATTCTTCCTACGAGCAGTACTTC.

This clonotype was seen more than once but under ten times. The chain couples TRBV5-1 to TRBJ2-3, with a weak D call TRBD1 (5 bases). This CDR3 is 15 amino acids long. V was clipped by 2 bases and J by 2 bases, with 12 bases between them. Germline values: CDR1 SGHRS, CDR2 YFSETQ. CDR3 amino acids: CASSFHGANTDTQYF. The CDR3, as DNA: TGCGCCAGCAGCTTTCATGGGGCTAACACAGATACGCAGTATTTT.

V usage is TRBV18 and J usage is TRBJ2-2; D is unclear. V was shortened by 2 bases and J by 4 bases, with 11 bases between the two germline ends. CDR1 is KGHSH, CDR2 LQKENI, per germline. The CDR3 is 15 amino acids. The CDR3 DNA sequence: TGTGCCAGCTCACCAGACTTGCTAGGCACCGGGGAGCTGTTTTTT. Its translation is CASSPDLLGTGELFF. Supplemented by reference TRBV18 and TRBJ2-2, the full variable domain reads NAGVMQNPRHLVRRRGQEARLRCSPMKGHSHVYWYRQLPEEGLKFMVYLQKENIIDESGMPKERFSAEFPKEGPSILRIQQVVRGDSAAYFCASSPDLLGTGELFFGEGSRLTVL.

This clonotype came up a few times. J is TRBJ2-1 and V is TRBV30; tentative D call: TRBD2 (6 bases). The CDR3 length is 10 residues. The germline gives CDR1 GTSNPN, CDR2 SVGIG (reference sequence). The CDR3 region has the DNA TGTGGTACTAGGAGGGTTGAGCAGTTCTTC. This encodes CGTRRVEQFF.

The V gene is TRBV12-3 or TRBV12-4, the J gene TRBJ2-7; D not certain. V was cut by 5 bases and J by 2 bases, with 10 bases left in between. CDR3 length: 13 amino acids. The CDR3 nucleotides are TGTGCCAGCAGTCCCCAAGGGACCTACGAGCAGTACTTC. Translating it yields CASSPQGTYEQYF.

This clonotype showed up many times. CDR3 sequence (DNA): TGTGCCAGCAACGGCCAGGGGGGTGAAAAACTGTTTTTT. It yields the protein CASNGQGGEKLFF. This chain joins TRBV28 and TRBJ1-4, with 7 bases fitting TRBD1. The CDR3 covers 13 residues. Germline V CDR1 and CDR2: MDHEN, SYDVKM. The J segment lost 7 bases and the V segment lost 7 bases, leaving 6 bases of the junction unmatched.

The CDR3 DNA reads TGCGCCAGCAGCTTGCAGGTCTCCTACGAGCAGTACTTC. Translation gives CASSLQVSYEQYF. The rearrangement links TRBV5-1 to TRBJ2-7; no clear D gene. Trimming left V 1 base short and J 0 bases short, with 5 bases between. The germline CDR1 and CDR2 sequences are SGHRS and YFSETQ. This CDR3 contains 13 residues.

The V gene is TRBV21-1, the J gene TRBJ2-6; TRBD2 was called by the table and not checked on the DNA. TRBV21-1 is listed as a pseudogene. This CDR3 spans 17 amino acids. The chain's CDR3 is CASSKGKSRAGANVLTF. The CDR3, as DNA: TGTGCCAGCAGCAAAGGAAAGTCGCGGGCTGGGGCCAACGTCCTGACTTTC.

The chain joins TRBV5-5 to TRBJ2-7; the D gene is possibly TRBD1 (5 bases). Per the germline V gene, CDR1 is SGHKS and CDR2 is YYEKEE (reference sequence). V was trimmed by 0 bases and J by 4 bases, leaving 11 bases between them. The CDR3 is made up of 14 amino acids. CDR3 coding DNA: TGTGCCAGCAGCTTGGCAGGGCTTAGGTACGAGCAGTACTTC. The encoded protein is CASSLAGLRYEQYF. Complete variable domain (other parts from reference TRBV5-5 and TRBJ2-7): DAGVTQSPTHLIKTRGQQVTLRCSPISGHKSVSWYQQVLGQGPQFIFQYYEKEERGRGNFPDRFSARQFPNYSSELNVNALLLGDSALYLCASSLAGLRYEQYFGPGTRLTVT.